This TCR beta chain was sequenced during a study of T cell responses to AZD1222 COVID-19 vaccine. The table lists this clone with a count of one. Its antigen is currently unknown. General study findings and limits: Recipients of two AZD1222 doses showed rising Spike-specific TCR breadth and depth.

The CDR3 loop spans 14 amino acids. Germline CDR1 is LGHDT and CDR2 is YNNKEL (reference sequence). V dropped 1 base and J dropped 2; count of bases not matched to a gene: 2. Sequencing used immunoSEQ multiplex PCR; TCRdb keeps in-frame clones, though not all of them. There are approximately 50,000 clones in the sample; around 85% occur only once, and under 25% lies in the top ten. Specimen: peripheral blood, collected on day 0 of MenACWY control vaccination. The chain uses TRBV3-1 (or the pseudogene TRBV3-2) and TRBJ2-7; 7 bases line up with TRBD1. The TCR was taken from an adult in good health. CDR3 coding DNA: TGTGCCAGCAGCCAAGCGGACAGGACCTACGAGCAGTACTTC. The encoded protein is CASSQADRTYEQYF.